These T cell receptor beta chains were read from a single sample in a study of cytotoxic CD8 clonotypes in ibrutinib-treated CLL. TCRdb keeps only in-frame clones here, not all; method: immunoSEQ multiplex PCR. The sample has under 200,000 clones; more than 75% are singletons. This sample comprised PBMCs, obtained after 12 months of ibrutinib treatment. The receptors were gathered from a human donor with chronic lymphocytic leukemia. The CDR3 runs from the conserved cysteine through the conserved F or W. The order of the fields is clone size, V gene, D gene, J gene, CDR3 length, CDR3 protein, CDR3 DNA. D genes are given only for firm matches. A row's size may be missing; if present it is once, few, many or a size class.

-	TRBV7-2	-	TRBJ2-7	13	CASSLYDSYEQYF	TGTGCCAGCAGCTTATACGACAGTTACGAGCAGTACTTC
-	TRBV5-5	-	TRBJ2-3	12	CASSLITDTQYF	TGTGCCAGCAGCTTGATTACAGATACGCAGTATTTT
-	TRBV27	-	TRBJ1-6	14	CASSFGGERSPLHF	TGTGCCAGCAGTTTTGGGGGGGAGCGGTCACCCCTCCACTTT
few	TRBV21-1	-	TRBJ2-5	16	CASSKFWGCRTKTQYF	TGTGCCAGCAGCAAATTCTGGGGGTGCCGAACGAAGACCCAGTACTTC
-	TRBV19	-	TRBJ2-2	13	CASSQGGTGELFF	TGTGCCAGTAGTCAGGGGGGCACCGGGGAGCTGTTTTTT
-	TRBV7-8	TRBD1	TRBJ2-6	18	CASSSRDRGPSGANVLTF	TGTGCCAGCAGCTCCCGGGACAGGGGGCCCTCTGGGGCCAACGTCCTGACTTTC
once	TRBV14	-	TRBJ1-1	15	CASSPLDGPNTEAFF	TGTGCCAGCAGCCCCCTTGATGGCCCGAACACTGAAGCTTTCTTT
-	TRBV30	-	TRBJ2-2	17	CAWSPVATALNTGELFF	TGTGCCTGGAGTCCAGTTGCGACAGCCCTGAACACCGGGGAGCTGTTTTTT
few	TRBV5-8	TRBD2	TRBJ2-5	16	CASSLTRRGGQETQYF	TGTGCCAGCAGCTTGACGCGGCGGGGGGGGCAAGAGACCCAGTACTTC
-	TRBV7-2	TRBD2	TRBJ2-3	15	CASSLSAGGPDTQYF	TGTGCCAGCAGCTTATCAGCGGGAGGGCCAGATACGCAGTATTTT
few	TRBV4-1	TRBD1	TRBJ2-3	15	CASSRGQASTDTQYF	TGCGCCAGCAGTCGGGGACAGGCTAGCACAGATACGCAGTATTTT
-	TRBV28	-	TRBJ2-1	10	CASGPNEQFF	TGTGCCAGCGGCCCCAATGAGCAGTTCTTC
-	TRBV19	-	TRBJ2-6	14	CAWHPRSGANVLTF	TGTGCCTGGCACCCTCGCTCTGGGGCCAACGTCCTGACTTTC
-	TRBV7-9	-	TRBJ1-5	15	CASSLDGAGNQPQHF	TGTGCCAGCAGCTTAGACGGGGCAGGCAATCAGCCCCAGCATTTT
-	TRBV15	-	TRBJ2-2	15	CATSRDRGTTGELFF	TGTGCCACCAGCAGAGATAGGGGGACCACCGGGGAGCTGTTTTTT
-	TRBV11-2	-	TRBJ2-1	11	CASSVQGEQFF	TGTGCCAGCAGCGTACAGGGTGAGCAGTTCTTC
once	TRBV18	-	TRBJ1-2	14	CASSPYKESYGYTF	TGTGCCAGCTCACCTTATAAAGAGAGCTATGGCTACACCTTC
-	TRBV7-2	-	TRBJ1-5	14	CASSLEAGEKPQHF	TGTGCCAGCAGCTTAGAAGCAGGGGAAAAGCCCCAGCATTTT
-	TRBV19	TRBD2	TRBJ2-7	11	CASRGGYEQYF	TGTGCCAGCCGCGGGGGCTACGAGCAGTACTTC
-	TRBV28	-	TRBJ2-7	11	CASSSRTSTGF	TGTGCCAGCAGTTCTCGGACATCGACCGGCTTC
-	TRBV30	TRBD2	TRBJ2-7	14	CAWSRTGTTLEQYF	TGTGCCTGGAGCCGGACCGGGACTACCCTGGAGCAGTACTTC
-	TRBV5-1	TRBD1	TRBJ2-3	15	CASRIRTGSSDTQYF	TGCGCCAGCAGGATCAGGACAGGGAGTTCAGATACGCAGTATTTT
-	TRBV6-5	-	TRBJ2-3	15	CASSYAAGSPNTQYF	TGTGCCAGCAGTTACGCCGCGGGTTCCCCCAATACGCAGTATTTT
-	TRBV18	-	TRBJ1-6	17	CASSPWALGAADSPLHF	TGTGCCAGCTCACCATGGGCTTTGGGCGCTGCTGATTCACCCCTCCACTTT
-	TRBV19	-	TRBJ1-4	15	CASRPLWGAGEKLFF	TGTGCCAGTAGGCCCCTTTGGGGCGCAGGTGAAAAACTGTTTTTT
-	TRBV7-2	TRBD1	TRBJ2-7	13	CASSLDRGREQYF	TGTGCCAGCAGCTTAGACAGGGGCCGCGAGCAGTACTTC
many	TRBV4-3	-	TRBJ2-1	14	CASSQASSYNEQFF	TGCGCCAGCAGCCAAGCGAGCTCCTACAATGAGCAGTTCTTC
-	TRBV5-1	-	TRBJ2-7	14	CASSLGGLAYEQYF	TGCGCCAGCAGCTTAGGGGGTCTTGCCTACGAGCAGTACTTC
-	TRBV7-9	-	TRBJ2-3	13	CASSLAGDAFQYF	TGTGCCAGCAGCTTAGCAGGGGACGCCTTTCAGTATTTT
-	TRBV7-9	-	TRBJ1-5	17	CASSPGFGRHSNQPQHF	TGTGCCAGCAGCCCAGGGTTCGGGAGACATAGCAATCAGCCCCAGCATTTT
-	TRBV6-5	TRBD1	TRBJ2-5	15	CASRPPGQSQETQYF	TGTGCCAGCAGGCCCCCGGGACAGTCCCAAGAGACCCAGTACTTC
-	TRBV6-5	-	TRBJ1-1	14	CASSVRQANTEAFF	TGTGCCAGCAGTGTTAGACAGGCGAACACTGAAGCTTTCTTT
-	TRBV4-1	TRBD2	TRBJ2-5	21	CASSRILTGTSGRTGLGTQYF	TGCGCCAGCAGCCGCATTCTAACCGGGACTAGCGGGAGAACGGGGTTAGGGACCCAGTACTTC
-	TRBV7-2	-	TRBJ2-7	14	CASSLEQGLYEQYF	TGTGCCAGCAGCCTCGAGCAGGGGCTATACGAGCAGTACTTC
-	TRBV20-1	-	TRBJ2-5	11	CSARKEDVQYF	TGCAGTGCTAGAAAGGAGGACGTCCAGTACTTC
-	TRBV30	TRBD2	TRBJ2-2	16	CGRRASGGANTGELFF	TGTGGCCGGAGGGCGAGCGGGGGGGCGAACACCGGGGAGCTGTTTTTT
-	TRBV27	-	TRBJ2-3	13	CASTSRRTDTQYF	TGTGCCAGCACTTCTCGTAGAACAGATACGCAGTATTTT
-	TRBV6-5	-	TRBJ1-2	13	CAIPTMGVGGYTF	TGTGCCATCCCGACTATGGGCGTAGGTGGCTACACCTTC
-	TRBV4-2	-	TRBJ2-1	15	CASSQDQGSWGEQFF	TGTGCCAGCAGCCAAGATCAGGGCAGCTGGGGTGAGCAGTTCTTC
-	TRBV7-8	-	TRBJ1-5	14	CASSLSGDGQPQHF	TGTGCCAGCAGCTTATCAGGGGACGGTCAGCCCCAGCATTTT
-	TRBV2	-	TRBJ1-5	15	CASSVPLEGNQPQHF	TGTGCCAGCAGTGTCCCCCTAGAGGGGAATCAGCCCCAGCATTTT